This passage covers 30 T cell receptor beta chains from one sample sequenced in a study of T cell repertoires in cytomegalovirus infection. Their specific antigens are unknown. TCRdb passed the reads through MiXCR, listing each CDR3 protein once. There are around 99,000 distinct CDR3 sequences in the sample; around 28% occur only once, and around 80% lies in the top ten. The sequencing used CD8+ T cells from cultured PBMCs, collected from culture after CMV antigen stimulation. These receptors were obtained from a human donor in good health (CMV status not recorded). Some clones in this sample may be carry-over from other donors' samples.

This clonotype turned up a few times. This chain connects TRBV7-9 to TRBJ1-5; D might be TRBD1 (6 bases). The CDR3 sequence is 13 residues long. Germline values: CDR1 SEHNR, CDR2 FQNEAQ (reference sequence). V dropped 7 bases and J dropped 5 bases, with 12 bases sitting between them. In DNA, the CDR3 is TGTGCCAGCAAGGGGGAATGGGATCAGCCCCAGCATTTT. Encoded protein: CASKGEWDQPQHF.

The chain is built from TRBV6-6 and TRBJ2-3; 9 nucleotides agree with TRBD1. The germline gives CDR1 MNHNY, CDR2 SVGAGI (reference sequence). V was clipped by 5 bases and J by 8 bases; unmatched bases: 20. CDR3 size: 18 residues. CDR3 in amino acids: CASSLAEKGTGRQGTQYF. DNA of the CDR3: TGTGCCAGCAGTCTCGCCGAAAAAGGGACAGGGAGACAGGGTACGCAGTATTTT.

J is TRBJ1-2 and V is TRBV27; TRBD1 agrees at 8 bases. Germline V CDR1 and CDR2: MNHEY, SMNVEV (reference sequence). V shed 3 bases, J shed 7 bases, and the junction held 7 bases outside the gene matches. The CDR3 is 14 residues long. Here the CDR3 DNA reads TGTGCCAGCAGTTTTCGTGCAGGGGGCTTTGGCTACACCTTC. Translating gives CASSFRAGGFGYTF.

The V and J genes are TRBV5-1 and TRBJ2-5; D tentatively reads TRBD1 or TRBD2 (7 bases each). This CDR3 has 14 residues. Germline-derived CDR1 and CDR2 are SGHRS and YFSETQ. V was pared by 7 bases and J by 5 bases, with 18 bases between. The DNA of the CDR3 is TGCGCCAGCGTTCAGGGGGGGCGACGGGAGACCCAGTACTTC. It yields the protein CASVQGGRRETQYF. Combining the CDR3 with reference TRBV5-1 and TRBJ2-5 gives the whole variable domain KAGVTQTPRYLIKTRGQQVTLSCSPISGHRSVSWYQQTPGQGLQFLFEYFSETQRNKGNFPGRFSGRQFSNSRSEMNVSTLELGDSALYLCASVQGGRRETQYFGPGTRLLVL.

The gene calls are TRBV27 and TRBJ1-2; TRBD1 matches at 8 bases. This CDR3 contains 16 residues. From germline, CDR1 is MNHEY and CDR2 SMNVEV (reference sequence). After removal of 0 bases from V and 8 bases from J, the junction contained 11 bases not matched to a gene. In nucleotides, the CDR3 is TGTGCCAGCAGTTTATCGCCCTTCCCAGGGGGCGTGGGCTACACCTTC. It yields the protein CASSLSPFPGGVGYTF.

This chain connects TRBV19 to TRBJ2-7; 11 bases are shared with TRBD1. Germline V gives CDR1 LNHDA, CDR2 SQIVND (reference sequence). CDR3 length: 14 amino acids. Losses at the gene ends were 3 bases for V and 2 bases for J; bases not matched to a gene: 0. The CDR3 nucleotides are TGTGCCAGTAGTATGGGACAGGGGGCCTACGAGCAGTACTTC. Its translation: CASSMGQGAYEQYF.

This chain links TRBV27 with TRBJ1-4; D possibly corresponds to TRBD1 (5 bases). Trimming took 6 bases from V and 0 from J, leaving 11 bases between them. This CDR3 spans 15 amino acids. The germline gives CDR1 MNHEY, CDR2 SMNVEV (reference sequence). This CDR3 reads CASSSTGATNEKLFF. For the CDR3, the DNA is TGTGCCAGCAGCTCTACAGGTGCAACTAATGAAAAACTGTTTTTT. The full variable domain, rest sourced from reference TRBV27 and TRBJ1-4, is EAQVTQNPRYLITVTGKKLTVTCSQNMNHEYMSWYRQDPGLGLRQIYYSMNVEVTDKGDVPEGYKVSRKEKRNFPLILESPSPNQTSLYFCASSSTGATNEKLFFGSGTQLSVL.

This clonotype was seen a handful of times. The chain recombines TRBV28 with TRBJ1-2, with D unresolved. The CDR3 has 14 amino acids. From germline, CDR1 is MDHEN and CDR2 SYDVKM. V lost 3 bases and J lost 4, with 12 bases in between. CDR3 loop: CASSFSGSSYGYTF. The CDR3 DNA reads as TGTGCCAGCAGTTTTTCTGGAAGCAGCTATGGCTACACCTTC.

The chain couples TRBV19 to TRBJ2-1; D possibly corresponds to TRBD2 (7 bases). V shed 7 bases and J shed 2 bases, with 12 bases lying between them. The CDR3 is 14 residues long. Germline-derived CDR1 and CDR2 are LNHDA and SQIVND (reference sequence). The CDR3 sequence: CASIGGGPYNEQFF. CDR3 in DNA: TGTGCCAGTATTGGGGGGGGGCCCTACAATGAGCAGTTCTTC.

This chain connects TRBV6-6 to TRBJ2-1; TRBD2 agrees at 12 bases. Trimming cost V 8 bases and J 7 bases; bases outside gene matches: 0. There are 12 residues in the CDR3. Germline CDR1 MNHNY, CDR2 SVGAGI (reference sequence). The CDR3 loop reads CASGLAGNEQFF. The CDR3 region has the DNA TGTGCCAGCGGACTAGCGGGGAATGAGCAGTTCTTC.

The V gene is TRBV20-1, the J gene TRBJ2-5, with 8 bases matching TRBD1. This CDR3 is built from 17 residues. CDR1 and CDR2 from the germline V gene are DFQATT and SNEGSKA (reference sequence). Unmatched junction bases numbered 11, after V lost 0 bases and J lost 2 bases. CDR3 amino acids: CSAREPLRDRPQETQYF. The CDR3 DNA reads TGCAGTGCTAGAGAACCTCTCCGGGACAGGCCTCAAGAGACCCAGTACTTC.

The chain couples TRBV15 to TRBJ1-3, with 9 bases identical to TRBD1. Germline trimming cut 3 bases from V and 2 bases from J; bases unmatched to any gene: 14. In germline, CDR1 is LNHNV, CDR2 YYDKDF (reference sequence). This CDR3 region has 19 residues. CDR3 sequence: CATSSPMGTGTFAGNTIYF. In DNA, the CDR3 is TGTGCCACCAGCAGTCCTATGGGGACAGGGACCTTCGCTGGAAACACCATATATTTT.

The chain links TRBV3-1 to TRBJ2-7, with 7 bases matching TRBD1. V was pared by 3 bases and J by 0 bases, with 2 bases of the junction left unmatched. The CDR3 has 14 amino acids. Germline values: CDR1 LGHDT, CDR2 YNNKEL (reference sequence). The CDR3 nucleotides are TGTGCCAGCAGCCACCCAGGGGGCTCCTACGAGCAGTACTTC. Its translation: CASSHPGGSYEQYF.

The chain combines TRBV19 with TRBJ2-2; TRBD2 matches 8 bases. The CDR3 is 16 amino acids. Germline V gives CDR1 LNHDA, CDR2 SQIVND (reference sequence). V trimming: 6 bases; J trimming: 7 bases; junction bases outside the gene matches: 13. CDR3 sequence reads: CASSPLGGAPLGELFF. The CDR3 coding sequence is TGTGCCAGTAGCCCCCTCGGGGGGGCCCCTCTCGGGGAGCTGTTTTTT.

Notes on this clonotype: At one boundary the junction diverges from the germline segment, which might be a read error. The chain links TRBV19 to TRBJ1-5, with D maybe TRBD1 (5 bases). The CDR3 is 15 residues long. Germline V CDR1 and CDR2: LNHDA, SQIVND (reference sequence). The CDR3 loop reads CASSEGYSGNRPQHF. CDR3 DNA sequence: TGTGCCAGTAGTGAGGGGTATTCGGGCAATCGGCCCCAGCATTTT.

This clonotype has only a few counts. J is TRBJ1-5 and V is TRBV7-6; possible D gene TRBD1, 5 bases. V gave up 5 bases and J gave up 7 bases, with 18 bases separating them. The germline gives CDR1 SGHVS, CDR2 FNYEAQ. The CDR3 is made up of 15 amino acids. The chain's CDR3 is CASSPNPRAGQPQHF. For the CDR3, the DNA is TGTGCCAGCAGCCCGAACCCCAGGGCTGGCCAGCCCCAGCATTTT.

V gene TRBV6-8 combines with J gene TRBJ2-5; 8 bases line up with TRBD2. With 11 bases clipped from V and 2 bases from J, the junction kept 7 bases outside the gene matches. The CDR3 loop spans 13 amino acids. Germline V gene sequence: CDR1 MNHGY, CDR2 SAAAGT. CDR3 DNA sequence: TGTGCCTGCGGTGGACTAGCACAAGAGACCCAGTACTTC. Its translation: CACGGLAQETQYF.

The chain recombines TRBV6-5 with TRBJ1-1; D is perhaps TRBD1 (5 bases). The CDR3 runs to 14 residues. V lost 5 bases and J 6 bases, leaving 16 bases between the germline ends. Germline V gene lookup returns CDR1 MNHEY and CDR2 SVGAGI. This CDR3 is CASSVLGPGAEAFF. Here the CDR3 DNA reads TGTGCCAGCAGTGTCCTGGGGCCCGGGGCTGAAGCTTTCTTT.

This chain joins TRBV9 and TRBJ2-3; D ambiguous. The CDR3 runs 12 residues. Germline V gene lookup returns CDR1 SGDLS and CDR2 YYNGEE. V was cut by 0 bases and J by 6 bases, with 5 bases left in between. The CDR3 spells CASSVAADTQYF. Here the CDR3 DNA reads TGTGCCAGCAGCGTAGCTGCCGATACGCAGTATTTT.

On this clonotype: One junction end disagrees with the germline gene, perhaps due to a read error. V gene TRBV20-1 combines with J gene TRBJ2-2; the match to TRBD1 covers 7 bases. The CDR3 is made up of 13 amino acids. From germline, CDR1 is DFQATT and CDR2 SNEGSKA (reference sequence). The CDR3: CSARDRDTGKLFF. CDR3 nucleotide sequence: TGCAGTGCTCGGGACAGAGACACCGGGAAGCTGTTTTTT.

This chain connects TRBV30 to TRBJ1-3; no firm D call. V was shortened by 5 bases and J by 3 bases, with 8 bases between the two germline ends. There are 12 residues in the CDR3. Germline assignment: CDR1 GTSNPN and CDR2 SVGIG (reference sequence). In nucleotides, the CDR3 is TGTGCCTGGGGGATGAGTGGAAACACCATATATTTT. It yields the protein CAWGMSGNTIYF.

V usage is TRBV20-1 and J usage is TRBJ2-7; D may match TRBD1 or TRBD2 (5 bases each). There are 12 residues in the CDR3. In germline, CDR1 is DFQATT, CDR2 SNEGSKA (reference sequence). The V gene lost 5 bases and the J gene lost 1 base, with 9 bases spanning the gap. The CDR3 protein is CSAWDGSYEQYF. The CDR3 region has the DNA TGCAGTGCTTGGGACGGTTCCTACGAGCAGTACTTC.

A few counts support this clonotype. The V gene is TRBV7-9, the J gene TRBJ1-4; the D gene is possibly TRBD1 (6 bases). There are 16 residues in the CDR3. Trimming stripped 1 base from V and 0 bases from J, with 9 bases between. Looked up from germline, CDR1 is SEHNR and CDR2 is FQNEAQ (reference sequence). CDR3 loop: CASSLETGATNEKLFF. In DNA, the CDR3 is TGTGCCAGCAGCTTAGAGACAGGTGCAACTAATGAAAAACTGTTTTTT.

This clonotype was counted only a few times. The chain is built from TRBV6-1 and TRBJ1-4; D unclear. Germline V lookup: CDR1 MNHNS, CDR2 SASEGT. The CDR3 runs to 15 residues. V was pared by 5 bases and J by 7 bases, with 17 bases between. The CDR3 here is CASSKTASTGEKLFF. In nucleotides, the CDR3 is TGTGCCAGCAGTAAAACGGCCTCGACGGGTGAAAAACTGTTTTTT.

The chain is built from TRBV9 and TRBJ2-7; D could derive from TRBD1 or TRBD2 (5 bases each). The CDR3 extends over 14 amino acids. CDR1 is SGDLS, CDR2 YYNGEE, per germline. V lost 0 bases and J 2 bases, leaving 9 bases between the germline ends. CDR3 amino acids: CASSVGGTAYEQYF. As DNA, the CDR3 is TGTGCCAGCAGCGTAGGAGGGACGGCCTACGAGCAGTACTTC.

This clonotype has a count of ten or more. The chain is built from TRBV7-6 and TRBJ2-2; 9 nucleotides align to TRBD2. Germline loops: CDR1 SGHVS, CDR2 FNYEAQ. This CDR3 contains 16 residues. The ends lost 3 bases at V and 5 bases at J; junction bases unmatched: 7. CDR3 residues: CASSFAGGPGTGELFF. DNA of the CDR3: TGTGCCAGCAGCTTTGCGGGGGGGCCGGGAACCGGGGAGCTGTTTTTT.

This clonotype has more than one count but fewer than ten. This chain uses TRBV19 with TRBJ2-7; 7 bases align to TRBD1. The V gene's germline CDR1 is LNHDA and CDR2 SQIVND (reference sequence). The ends lost 2 bases at V and 3 bases at J; junction bases unmatched: 10. This CDR3 is 16 amino acids long. The CDR3: CASSITITGVFYEQYF. The CDR3 DNA is TGTGCCAGTAGTATAACTATCACAGGGGTTTTCTACGAGCAGTACTTC.

Many counts were recorded for this clonotype. The chain has TRBV12-3 or TRBV12-4 and TRBJ2-2; 7 bases are a match to TRBD1. The CDR3 spans 15 residues. V shed 5 bases, J shed 1 base, and the junction held 4 bases outside the gene matches. The CDR3 sequence: CASSRQGRNTGELFF. The CDR3 DNA is TGTGCCAGCAGTCGACAGGGTCGGAACACCGGGGAGCTGTTTTTT.

The rearrangement links TRBV5-5 to TRBJ2-1; possible D gene TRBD1, 5 bases. The CDR3 has 16 residues. V lost 0 bases and J lost 8, with 18 bases in between. Germline assignment: CDR1 SGHKS and CDR2 YYEKEE (reference sequence). CDR3 amino acids: CASSLGDSPALDEQFF. The CDR3 DNA is TGTGCCAGCAGCTTGGGCGACAGTCCCGCACTGGATGAGCAGTTCTTC.

This clonotype appeared a few times. V and J are TRBV7-9 and TRBJ2-5; TRBD1 matches at 9 bases. The CDR3 runs 14 residues. J gave up 2 bases and V 4 bases, and 2 bases lay outside the gene matches. The germline V gene has CDR1 SEHNR and CDR2 FQNEAQ (reference sequence). DNA for the CDR3: TGTGCCAGCAGCTCCGGACAGGGGCAAGAGACCCAGTACTTC. Its protein product is CASSSGQGQETQYF. Based on the CDR3 plus reference TRBV7-9 and TRBJ2-5, the full variable domain is DTGVSQNPRHKITKRGQNVTFRCDPISEHNRLYWYRQTLGQGPEFLTYFQNEAQLEKSRLLSDRFSAERPKGSFSTLEIQRTEQGDSAMYLCASSSGQGQETQYFGPGTRLLVL.